The 4 T cell receptor beta chains below all came from one sample that was sequenced in a study of blood T cells in healthy people across ages. With a J-beta primer mix and a sample-barcoded 5' primer, a second PCR ran about 7 to 12 cycles. MiXCR was run by TCRdb on the 5' RACE reads, yielding one entry per CDR3 protein. Here the sample spans around 940,000 distinct CDR3 sequences, roughly half being singletons. Sequencing input: blood. These receptors originate from a woman aged 55-69 years in good health.

This clonotype came up many times. This chain uses TRBV12-3 or TRBV12-4 with TRBJ1-1, with TRBD1 identical over 8 bases. J lost 3 bases, V lost 6 bases, and 6 bases had no gene match. This CDR3 has 14 amino acids. In nucleotides, the CDR3 is TGTGCCAGCAGAACCGGACAGGGCTACACTGAAGCTTTCTTT. It encodes CASRTGQGYTEAFF.

J is TRBJ2-3 and V is TRBV30; D gene unclear. V gave up 2 bases and J gave up 0 bases, with 21 bases separating them. The CDR3 is 18 residues long. Germline-derived CDR1 and CDR2 are GTSNPN and SVGIG (reference sequence). The CDR3 DNA follows: TGTGCCTGGAGTCTGCCCCGATTGAGATCTATCAGCACAGATACGCAGTATTTT. Protein sequence: CAWSLPRLRSISTDTQYF. The whole variable domain, filled in from reference TRBV30 and TRBJ2-3, reads SQTIHQWPATLVQPVGSPLSLECTVEGTSNPNLYWYRQAAGRGLQLLFYSVGIGQISSEVPQNLSASRPQDRQFILSSKKLLLSDSGFYLCAWSLPRLRSISTDTQYFGPGTRLTVL.

This clonotype was seen more than once but under ten times. V and J are TRBV4-3 and TRBJ2-3; D assignment may be TRBD1 or TRBD2 (5 bases each). This CDR3 contains 15 residues. The germline V gene has CDR1 LGHNA and CDR2 YSLEER. The ends were cut back, 4 bases at V and 2 bases at J, with 13 bases in the middle. DNA of the CDR3: TGCGCCAGCAGCCCCGAGGGGACGGACACAGATACGCAGTATTTT. Encoded protein: CASSPEGTDTDTQYF.

J is TRBJ2-5 and V is TRBV20-1, with TRBD1 matching 9 bases. The tail of the sequence fits TRBJ2-7 better, so the J call may be wrong. The CDR3 runs to 14 residues. Germline values: CDR1 DFQATT, CDR2 SNEGSKA (reference sequence). CDR3 nucleotide sequence: TGCAGTGCAACGGGACAGGGAGTTTTGGGCGAGCAGTACTTC. It codes for CSATGQGVLGEQYF.